This TCR beta chain was found in a study of cytomegalovirus exposure and HLA in healthy donors. The trim removed 5 bases at V and 6 bases at J, leaving 11 bases unmatched. The germline gives CDR1 SQVTM, CDR2 ANQGSEA. The CDR3 consists of 16 residues. In its sample, this clone was seen a few times. The antigen is undetermined. PCR involved 60 Vbeta and 13 Jbeta primers. Here immunoSEQ multiplex PCR was the method, and the copy in TCRdb shows in-frame clones only, minus some. This sample has fewer than 95,000 clones, with under 80% found just once. Study-level results: The majority of CMV-associated TCR beta chains were reported as apparently HLA-restricted in a later analysis. In a later analysis, across HLA loci, associated TCR counts were highest for DRB1, lowest for HLA-C. Using the classifier, cytomegalovirus status was reportedly diagnosed with high specificity and sensitivity.

The receptor was isolated from a woman aged 25 to 39 in good health and CMV-seronegative. J is TRBJ2-1 and V is TRBV29-1; TRBD2 matches 12 bases. What was sequenced was PBMCs. CDR3 sequence: CSVPKSSGGAVNEQFF. In DNA form, the CDR3 reads TGCAGCGTTCCTAAGTCTAGCGGGGGGGCTGTCAATGAGCAGTTCTTC.